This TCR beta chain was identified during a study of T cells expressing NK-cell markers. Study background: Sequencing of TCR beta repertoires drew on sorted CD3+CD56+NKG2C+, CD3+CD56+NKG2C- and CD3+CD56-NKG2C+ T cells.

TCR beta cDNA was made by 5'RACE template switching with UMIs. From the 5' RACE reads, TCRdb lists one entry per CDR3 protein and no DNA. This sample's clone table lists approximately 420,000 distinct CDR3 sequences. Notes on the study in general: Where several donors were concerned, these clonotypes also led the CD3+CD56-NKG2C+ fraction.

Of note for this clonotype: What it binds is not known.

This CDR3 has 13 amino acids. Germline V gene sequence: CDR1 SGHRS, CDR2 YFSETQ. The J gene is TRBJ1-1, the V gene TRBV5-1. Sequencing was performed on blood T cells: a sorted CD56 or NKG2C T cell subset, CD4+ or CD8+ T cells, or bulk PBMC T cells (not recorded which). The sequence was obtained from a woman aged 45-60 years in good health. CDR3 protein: CASSLGGIAEAFF.